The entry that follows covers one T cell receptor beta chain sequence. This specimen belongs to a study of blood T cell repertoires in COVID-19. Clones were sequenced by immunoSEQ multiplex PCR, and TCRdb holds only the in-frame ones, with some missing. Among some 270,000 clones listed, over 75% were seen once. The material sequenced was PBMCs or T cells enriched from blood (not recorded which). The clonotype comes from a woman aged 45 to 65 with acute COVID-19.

The CDR3 DNA sequence: TGTGCCAGCAGCTTAGAGTTCGGGACTACAAAAGAGACCCAGTACTTC. It translates to CASSLEFGTTKETQYF. The chain uses TRBV7-8 and TRBJ2-5; the match to TRBD2 covers 7 bases. V was pared by 1 base and J by 3 bases, with 8 bases of the junction left unmatched. This CDR3 has 16 residues. Germline lookup yields CDR1 SGHVS and CDR2 FQNEAQ.